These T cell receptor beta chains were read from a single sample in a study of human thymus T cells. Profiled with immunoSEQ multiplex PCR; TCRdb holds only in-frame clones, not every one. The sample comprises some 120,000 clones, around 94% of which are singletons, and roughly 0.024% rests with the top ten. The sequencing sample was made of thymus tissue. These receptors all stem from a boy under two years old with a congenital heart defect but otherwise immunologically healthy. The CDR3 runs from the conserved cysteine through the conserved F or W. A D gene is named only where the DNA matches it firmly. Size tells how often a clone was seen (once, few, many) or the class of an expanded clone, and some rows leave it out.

cdr3_aa: CAWSVRGYPYEQYF; cdr3_nt: TGTGCCTGGAGTGTTCGGGGTTATCCCTACGAGCAGTACTTC; v_call: TRBV30; clone_size: NA; j_call: TRBJ2-7; d_call: NA
cdr3_aa: CASSFRSSGSYTF; cdr3_nt: TGCGCCAGCAGCTTTAGGTCTTCAGGGAGCTACACCTTC; v_call: TRBV5-1; clone_size: NA; j_call: TRBJ1-2; d_call: NA
cdr3_aa: CASSLGGTSGVREAQYF; cdr3_nt: TGTGCCAGCAGCTTAGGGGGGACTAGCGGGGTAAGAGAGGCCCAGTACTTC; v_call: TRBV5-6; clone_size: NA; j_call: TRBJ2-5; d_call: TRBD2
cdr3_aa: CASSRETGANQPQHF; cdr3_nt: TGTGCCAGCAGCCGCGAGACAGGGGCCAATCAGCCCCAGCATTTT; v_call: TRBV5-8; clone_size: NA; j_call: TRBJ1-5; d_call: TRBD1
cdr3_aa: CAISEYEGTGAVNEKLFF; cdr3_nt: TGTGCCATCAGTGAGTACGAAGGAACGGGGGCGGTCAATGAAAAACTGTTTTTT; v_call: TRBV10-3; clone_size: NA; j_call: TRBJ1-4; d_call: NA
cdr3_aa: CASRSPGPEGGYTF; cdr3_nt: TGTGCCAGCAGATCCCCGGGACCCGAGGGTGGCTACACCTTC; v_call: TRBV27; clone_size: NA; j_call: TRBJ1-2; d_call: NA
cdr3_aa: CASSHQIRDRGYNEQFF; cdr3_nt: TGCGCCAGCAGCCATCAAATCCGGGACAGGGGCTACAATGAGCAGTTCTTC; v_call: TRBV4-3; clone_size: NA; j_call: TRBJ2-1; d_call: TRBD1
cdr3_aa: CAISKRGGDTTNTGELFF; cdr3_nt: TGTGCCATCAGCAAGAGAGGGGGGGATACGACGAACACCGGGGAGCTGTTTTTT; v_call: TRBV10-3; clone_size: NA; j_call: TRBJ2-2; d_call: NA
cdr3_aa: CASSPHRGRDLSEQYF; cdr3_nt: TGTGCCAGCTCACCTCACAGGGGGCGAGATCTTAGTGAGCAGTACTTC; v_call: TRBV18; clone_size: few; j_call: TRBJ2-7; d_call: TRBD1
cdr3_aa: CAWSRIYGYTF; cdr3_nt: TGTGCCTGGAGTAGGATCTATGGCTACACCTTC; v_call: TRBV30; clone_size: NA; j_call: TRBJ1-2; d_call: NA
cdr3_aa: CASSLGGGTSSYNEQFF; cdr3_nt: TGTGCCAGCAGCTTAGGGGGTGGGACTAGCTCCTACAATGAGCAGTTCTTC; v_call: TRBV11-3; clone_size: NA; j_call: TRBJ2-1; d_call: TRBD2
cdr3_aa: CASSLLSQGPGTDTQYF; cdr3_nt: TGTGCCAGCAGTTTATTGAGTCAGGGTCCGGGCACAGATACGCAGTATTTT; v_call: TRBV27; clone_size: NA; j_call: TRBJ2-3; d_call: NA
cdr3_aa: CASSQGRGDTEAFF; cdr3_nt: TGCGCCAGCAGCCAAGGGAGAGGAGACACTGAAGCTTTCTTT; v_call: TRBV4-3; clone_size: NA; j_call: TRBJ1-1; d_call: NA
cdr3_aa: CASSFAQEGWGNQPQHF; cdr3_nt: TGTGCCAGCAGTTTTGCCCAGGAGGGGTGGGGCAATCAGCCCCAGCATTTT; v_call: TRBV28; clone_size: NA; j_call: TRBJ1-5; d_call: NA
cdr3_aa: CASSLRTGADYGYTF; cdr3_nt: TGTGCCAGCAGTTTAAGGACAGGGGCGGACTATGGCTACACCTTC; v_call: TRBV28; clone_size: NA; j_call: TRBJ1-2; d_call: TRBD1
cdr3_aa: CASSLLEDAGNQPQHF; cdr3_nt: TGTGCCAGCAGCTTATTAGAAGACGCCGGCAATCAGCCCCAGCATTTT; v_call: TRBV7-9; clone_size: once; j_call: TRBJ1-5; d_call: NA
cdr3_aa: CASSPDMDSRKFTTNTEAFF; cdr3_nt: TGCGCCAGCAGCCCCGACATGGACTCGAGAAAATTCACCACAAACACTGAAGCTTTCTTT; v_call: TRBV4-1; clone_size: NA; j_call: TRBJ1-1; d_call: NA
cdr3_aa: CASSPLAGGKTDTQYF; cdr3_nt: TGTGCCAGCAGTCCCCTAGCGGGGGGGAAAACAGATACGCAGTATTTT; v_call: TRBV27; clone_size: NA; j_call: TRBJ2-3; d_call: TRBD2
cdr3_aa: CASSPRPGPYEQYF; cdr3_nt: TGTGCCAGCTCACCACGCCCAGGTCCCTACGAGCAGTACTTC; v_call: TRBV18; clone_size: few; j_call: TRBJ2-7; d_call: NA
cdr3_aa: CASSLKFGGSEDGYTF; cdr3_nt: TGTGCCAGCAGCCTAAAATTTGGGGGAAGCGAGGATGGCTACACCTTC; v_call: TRBV27; clone_size: NA; j_call: TRBJ1-2; d_call: NA